The clone carrying this T cell receptor (beta chain) was counted a few times. The antigen remains unidentified. This record comes from a study of post-analysis software for immune sequencing data. Points from the study as a whole: Patients showed TRBV5-6, TRBV5-1 and TRBV20-1 among five TRBV segments more frequent than in controls.

V dropped 1 base and J dropped 6 bases, with 9 bases sitting between them. Germline-derived CDR1 and CDR2 are DFQATT and SNEGSKA (reference sequence). This CDR3 is 12 amino acids long. Unique molecular identifiers tagged the TCR beta cDNA libraries. TCRdb redid the calling of the PCR reads with MiXCR, one entry per CDR3 protein. Of fewer than 550,000 distinct CDR3 sequences listed, approximately 34% are singletons. Sequencing was performed on blood. The V and J genes are TRBV20-1 and TRBJ1-1; D ambiguous. The origin of this receptor is a girl under 18 with multiple sclerosis. CDR3 protein: CSARGGTSEAFF. The CDR3 DNA is TGCAGTGCTAGAGGGGGTACGTCTGAAGCTTTCTTT.